Listed below are T cell receptor beta chains from one sample, sequenced in a study of shared clonotypes between healthy human individuals. Only in-frame clones appear in the TCRdb table, and some are missing; sequencing was by immunoSEQ multiplex PCR. The sample has fewer than 550,000 clones; about 75% are singletons. The specimen was PBMCs. Receptors were obtained from a woman in her thirties or forties in good health. Some clones in this sample may be carry-over from other donors' samples. Each CDR3 is given with its conserved first and last residue. Fields, in order: CDR3 DNA, CDR3 protein, clone size, V gene, D gene, J gene. The D gene is left open where the match is weak. Only part of the rows carry a size: once, few, many, or a class if the clone is expanded.

CDR3 DNA: TGTGCCAGCAGTTTAGGCGACAGGGGTGAAAAACTGTTTTTT
CDR3 protein: CASSLGDRGEKLFF
clone size: NA
V gene: TRBV28
D gene: TRBD1
J gene: TRBJ1-4

CDR3 DNA: TGTGCCAGCAGTGGGCTAGCGGCCGGGGAGCTGTTTTTT
CDR3 protein: CASSGLAAGELFF
clone size: NA
V gene: TRBV2
D gene: TRBD2
J gene: TRBJ2-2

CDR3 DNA: TGCGCCAGCAGCTTGGTTCAGGGTCTAAGCACAGATACGCAGTATTTT
CDR3 protein: CASSLVQGLSTDTQYF
clone size: NA
V gene: TRBV5-1
D gene: NA
J gene: TRBJ2-3

CDR3 DNA: TGCGCCAGCAGCTTGGCCAGAGCAGACCTAGGGACAGATACGCAGTATTTT
CDR3 protein: CASSLARADLGTDTQYF
clone size: NA
V gene: TRBV5-1
D gene: NA
J gene: TRBJ2-3

CDR3 DNA: TGTGCCATCAGGGGGACTAGCGAGTCCTACGAGCAGTACTTC
CDR3 protein: CAIRGTSESYEQYF
clone size: NA
V gene: TRBV10-3
D gene: TRBD2
J gene: TRBJ2-7

CDR3 DNA: TGTGCCAGCAGCAAAGCGCTTCGCGGGAGGGACTCCTACAATGAGCAGTTCTTC
CDR3 protein: CASSKALRGRDSYNEQFF
clone size: NA
V gene: TRBV21-1
D gene: NA
J gene: TRBJ2-1

CDR3 DNA: TGTGCCAGCAGGCGACAGGGGCTTTCTGGAAACACCATATATTTT
CDR3 protein: CASRRQGLSGNTIYF
clone size: NA
V gene: TRBV27
D gene: TRBD1
J gene: TRBJ1-3

CDR3 DNA: TGTGCCACCAGCAGATCCAGCACAGATACGCAGTATTTT
CDR3 protein: CATSRSSTDTQYF
clone size: NA
V gene: TRBV15
D gene: NA
J gene: TRBJ2-3

CDR3 DNA: TGTGCCAGCAGCCGGCGGGCCAGGTCACAAGAGACCCAGTACTTC
CDR3 protein: CASSRRARSQETQYF
clone size: NA
V gene: TRBV5-4
D gene: NA
J gene: TRBJ2-5

CDR3 DNA: TGTGCCAGCACCGATCGGGGGGATAACACTGAAGCTTTCTTT
CDR3 protein: CASTDRGDNTEAFF
clone size: many
V gene: TRBV7-9
D gene: NA
J gene: TRBJ1-1

CDR3 DNA: TGTGCCAGCAGCCTGGACAGGGGTGGTGGCAATCAGCCCCAGCATTTT
CDR3 protein: CASSLDRGGGNQPQHF
clone size: few
V gene: TRBV28
D gene: TRBD1
J gene: TRBJ1-5

CDR3 DNA: TGTGCCAGCAGCCCGGTAACTCGGAATGAGCAGTTCTTC
CDR3 protein: CASSPVTRNEQFF
clone size: once
V gene: TRBV11-1
D gene: NA
J gene: TRBJ2-1

CDR3 DNA: TGTGCCAGCAGCTTTGACAGGTGGATCTACGAGCAGTACTTC
CDR3 protein: CASSFDRWIYEQYF
clone size: few
V gene: TRBV11-2
D gene: NA
J gene: TRBJ2-7

CDR3 DNA: TGTGCCAGCAGCCCTAGGTTGGGGCTAACCTTTGGTGAGCAGTACTTC
CDR3 protein: CASSPRLGLTFGEQYF
clone size: NA
V gene: TRBV11-2
D gene: NA
J gene: TRBJ2-5

CDR3 DNA: TGTGCCAGCTCCCCGTCTCTTCTAGCGGGAGGGTACAATGAGCAGTTCTTC
CDR3 protein: CASSPSLLAGGYNEQFF
clone size: NA
V gene: TRBV19
D gene: TRBD2
J gene: TRBJ2-1

CDR3 DNA: TGTGCCTGGAGGTCCCTGGTGTCTAGCGGGTCCGAGCAGTACTTC
CDR3 protein: CAWRSLVSSGSEQYF
clone size: NA
V gene: TRBV30
D gene: TRBD2
J gene: TRBJ2-7

CDR3 DNA: TGTGCCAGCAGTCCCCCGCGGGGTGGGGACTACAATGAGCAGTTCTTC
CDR3 protein: CASSPPRGGDYNEQFF
clone size: once
V gene: TRBV28
D gene: NA
J gene: TRBJ2-1

CDR3 DNA: TGTGCCAGCAGTTTAAGAGGGCGACGTCAGCCCCAGCATTTT
CDR3 protein: CASSLRGRRQPQHF
clone size: NA
V gene: TRBV28
D gene: NA
J gene: TRBJ1-5

CDR3 DNA: TGTGCCTGCTGGCAGGGTAGAGATACGCAGTATTTT
CDR3 protein: CACWQGRDTQYF
clone size: NA
V gene: TRBV30
D gene: NA
J gene: TRBJ2-3

CDR3 DNA: TGTGCCAGCAGCTTGCAGGCAGATACGCAGTATTTT
CDR3 protein: CASSLQADTQYF
clone size: NA
V gene: TRBV7-9
D gene: NA
J gene: TRBJ2-3

CDR3 DNA: TGTGCCAGCAGCTTAGGGGCAGACCGGAATGAGCAGTTCTTC
CDR3 protein: CASSLGADRNEQFF
clone size: once
V gene: TRBV11-3
D gene: NA
J gene: TRBJ2-1

CDR3 DNA: TGTGCCAGCGGGTCCCGGGGGAGCTCCTACAATGAGCAGTTCTTC
CDR3 protein: CASGSRGSSYNEQFF
clone size: NA
V gene: TRBV6-6
D gene: NA
J gene: TRBJ2-1

CDR3 DNA: TGTGCCAGCACCCTCAGGGTTTTTGATGGCTACACCTTC
CDR3 protein: CASTLRVFDGYTF
clone size: NA
V gene: TRBV28
D gene: NA
J gene: TRBJ1-2

CDR3 DNA: TGTGCCAGCACCCGGACAGGGACCACCTCCTACGAGCAGTACTTC
CDR3 protein: CASTRTGTTSYEQYF
clone size: NA
V gene: TRBV5-6
D gene: TRBD1
J gene: TRBJ2-7

CDR3 DNA: TGTGCCACCAGCAGAGATAGGGCAGGGGCTGGAAACACCATATATTTT
CDR3 protein: CATSRDRAGAGNTIYF
clone size: NA
V gene: TRBV15
D gene: NA
J gene: TRBJ1-3

CDR3 DNA: TGTGCCAGCAGTTTAGGGCAGGGGGTCGACTATGGCTACACCTTC
CDR3 protein: CASSLGQGVDYGYTF
clone size: few
V gene: TRBV28
D gene: TRBD1
J gene: TRBJ1-2

CDR3 DNA: TGTGCCAGCAGTTTCATTCGGGCTCTGGGGGTCTATGGCTACACCTTC
CDR3 protein: CASSFIRALGVYGYTF
clone size: once
V gene: TRBV27
D gene: NA
J gene: TRBJ1-2

CDR3 DNA: TGTGCCAGCAGAAAAACAGGGGCAGATACGCAGTATTTT
CDR3 protein: CASRKTGADTQYF
clone size: NA
V gene: TRBV2
D gene: TRBD1
J gene: TRBJ2-3

CDR3 DNA: TGTGCCAGCAGCCTACAGGGGGGCGAGCAGTACTTC
CDR3 protein: CASSLQGGEQYF
clone size: NA
V gene: TRBV28
D gene: TRBD1
J gene: TRBJ2-7

CDR3 DNA: TGTGCCAGCAGTACGCATGCCTACAATGAGCAGTTCTTC
CDR3 protein: CASSTHAYNEQFF
clone size: NA
V gene: TRBV27
D gene: NA
J gene: TRBJ2-1

CDR3 DNA: TGTGCCAGTGGGCCGACAGGGGTCGGCTACACCTTC
CDR3 protein: CASGPTGVGYTF
clone size: NA
V gene: TRBV2
D gene: TRBD1
J gene: TRBJ1-2

CDR3 DNA: TGTGCCAGCAGCTTGGGTAACGGGATTGACACCATATATTTT
CDR3 protein: CASSLGNGIDTIYF
clone size: NA
V gene: TRBV7-9
D gene: NA
J gene: TRBJ1-3

CDR3 DNA: TGTGCCAGCAGTCCGCCCTACAGGGATTGGCAATGGGCTGAGCAGTTCTTC
CDR3 protein: CASSPPYRDWQWAEQFF
clone size: many
V gene: TRBV27
D gene: NA
J gene: TRBJ2-1

CDR3 DNA: TGTGCCAGCAGCCAAGATCGGGCCCCTCAGAGGGAGCAGTACTTC
CDR3 protein: CASSQDRAPQREQYF
clone size: NA
V gene: TRBV4-2
D gene: NA
J gene: TRBJ2-7

CDR3 DNA: TGTGCCAGCAGTGATTACAGGGGAGATAGCAATCAGCCCCAGCATTTT
CDR3 protein: CASSDYRGDSNQPQHF
clone size: NA
V gene: TRBV28
D gene: TRBD1
J gene: TRBJ1-5

CDR3 DNA: TGTGCCAGCACGTCCGACAGGGCCAATGAGCAGTTCTTC
CDR3 protein: CASTSDRANEQFF
clone size: NA
V gene: TRBV27
D gene: TRBD1
J gene: TRBJ2-1